The 30 T cell receptor beta chains in this list originate from one sample, sequenced in a study of T cells in Graves' hyperthyroidism and ophthalmopathy. Amplification of TCR beta CDR3 regions used RNA as the template. The primer set for the first-round RT-PCR of the TCR CDR3 was HTBI. TCRdb reprocessed the multiplex PCR reads with MiXCR, giving one entry per CDR3 protein. The sample lists just over 550,000 distinct CDR3 sequences; more than 45% were seen once. The sequenced material came from peripheral blood or thyroid tissue (not recorded which). The source is a woman aged 18 to 35 with Graves' hyperthyroidism.

This clonotype showed up just a few times. Written as DNA, the CDR3 is TGTGCCAGCAGGGAGGGAGGGCAATACGAGCAGTACTTC. Translating gives CASREGGQYEQYF. The chain employs TRBV7-6 and TRBJ2-7, with 7 bases identical to TRBD2. This CDR3 has 13 amino acids. Looked up from germline, CDR1 is SGHVS and CDR2 is FNYEAQ. The junction had 6 bases not matched to a gene; V was cut back by 6 bases and J by 4 bases.

This clonotype was counted at least ten times. This rearrangement joins TRBV7-2 to TRBJ1-4; maybe TRBD1 (6 bases). The CDR3 loop spans 13 amino acids. Trimming stripped 3 bases from V and 7 bases from J, with 9 bases between. The germline V gene has CDR1 SGHTA and CDR2 FQGNSA. The CDR3 coding sequence is TGTGCCAGCAGCTTTGCGGGGGCTGAAAAACTGTTTTTT. Amino acids: CASSFAGAEKLFF.

This clonotype appeared a few times. The chain employs TRBV12-3 or TRBV12-4 and TRBJ2-5; possibly TRBD1 or TRBD2 for D (5 bases each). The CDR3 sequence is 14 residues long. V gave up 5 bases and J gave up 6 bases, with 16 bases separating them. This chain's CDR3 is CASSNRDGGKTQYF. The CDR3 DNA follows: TGTGCCAGCAGTAACCGGGACGGTGGGAAGACCCAGTACTTC.

This chain joins TRBV5-1 and TRBJ1-4, with no clear D. The length of the CDR3 is 15 residues. Germline CDR1 and CDR2: SGHRS and YFSETQ. The germline V and J ends were trimmed by 5 bases and 3 bases, with 14 bases remaining between them. CDR3 bases: TGCGCCAGCAGGCTCGGCACAGCCGCTAATGAAAAACTGTTTTTT. It encodes CASRLGTAANEKLFF.

Notes on this clonotype: One end of the junction varies from germline; a read error may be responsible. The chain joins TRBV14 to TRBJ2-6, with D perhaps matching TRBD1 or TRBD2 (5 bases each). CDR1 is SGHDN and CDR2 is FVKESK in the germline V gene. The CDR3 totals 16 residues. Here the CDR3 DNA reads TGTGGCAGCAGCCAAGATCGGGGCCATGGGGCCAACGTCCCGACTTTC. Its translation: CGSSQDRGHGANVPTF.

Ten or more counts support this clonotype. V gene TRBV2 combines with J gene TRBJ1-5, with D unclear. This CDR3 is 14 amino acids long. Germline V gives CDR1 SNHLY, CDR2 FYNNEI. V lost 2 bases to trimming and J lost 6 bases, with 11 bases between them. The CDR3 DNA sequence: TGTGCCAGCAGTGAAACCGACGAGGGTCAGCCCCAGCATTTT. It encodes CASSETDEGQPQHF.

With respect to this clonotype: The junction does not match germline at one end; this may be a read error. This chain uses TRBV10-3 with TRBJ1-1; D remains unclear. Per germline, CDR1 ENHRY and CDR2 SYGVKD. The CDR3 consists of 14 residues. The CDR3, as DNA: TGTGCCAGCAGTTACGGACTAGCGGGAAAAGAAGCTTTCTTT. This translates into CASSYGLAGKEAFF.

This chain connects TRBV25-1 to TRBJ2-6; D not resolved. Germline CDR1 MGHDK, CDR2 SYGVNS. This CDR3 is 16 amino acids long. V was shortened by 8 bases and J by 1 base, with 15 bases between the two germline ends. The CDR3 loop reads CASVRPQTSGANVLTF. The CDR3 DNA follows: TGTGCCAGCGTACGGCCCCAGACTTCTGGGGCCAACGTCCTGACTTTC.

Remarks on this clonotype: The germline gene is not matched at one end of the junction; a read error may be the cause. This chain uses TRBV13 with TRBJ2-7; TRBD1 agrees at 7 bases. The CDR3 contains 10 residues. CDR1 and CDR2 (germline): PRHDT, FYEKMQ (reference sequence). CDR3 sequence (DNA): TGTGCCAGCAGCTTGAGGGGGCAGGACTTC. Its translation: CASSLRGQDF.

The chain employs TRBV12-3 or TRBV12-4 and TRBJ2-5, with D unclear. The CDR3 covers 15 residues. V was cut by 3 bases and J by 5 bases, with 16 bases left in between. The DNA of the CDR3 is TGTGCCAGCAGTTTGAGTCAAGGTAGCTGGGAGACCCAGTACTTC. It encodes CASSLSQGSWETQYF.

This chain uses TRBV29-1 with TRBJ1-1, with TRBD1 as a possible D gene (6 bases). Germline lookup yields CDR1 SQVTM and CDR2 ANQGSEA. The CDR3 has 13 amino acids. V lost 8 bases to trimming and J lost 6 bases, with 19 bases between them. This CDR3 reads CSPSEGVGAEAFF. CDR3 bases: TGCAGCCCCTCCGAGGGGGTAGGCGCTGAAGCTTTCTTT.

This clonotype showed up many times. The gene calls are TRBV29-1 and TRBJ1-2; D possibly corresponds to TRBD1 (5 bases). The V and J ends lost 4 bases and 2 bases respectively, with 11 bases between them. Germline CDR1 and CDR2: SQVTM and ANQGSEA. The CDR3 runs to 13 residues. CDR3 sequence (DNA): TGCAGCGTTGTTACTCAGGGAAACTATGGCTACACCTTC. Translation: CSVVTQGNYGYTF.

Points on this clonotype: One end of the junction fails to match germline, which may point to a read error. V gene TRBV12-3 or TRBV12-4 combines with J gene TRBJ1-2; no definite D call. This CDR3 comprises 15 residues. As DNA, the CDR3 is TGTGCCAGCAGCTTAGATCCGTCGGGGAACTATGGCTACACCTTC. Translated: CASSLDPSGNYGYTF.

The CDR3 region is CATSRDFMGSPLHF. The DNA of the CDR3 is TGTGCCACCAGCAGAGACTTTATGGGGTCACCCCTCCACTTT. The rearrangement links TRBV15 to TRBJ1-6; no firm D call. Germline V gives CDR1 LNHNV, CDR2 YYDKDF (reference sequence). The CDR3 sequence is 14 residues long. V lost 0 bases, J lost 10 bases, and 10 bases lay in between.

The chain uses TRBV20-1 and TRBJ1-2, with D perhaps TRBD1 (6 bases). V was clipped by 2 bases and J by 8 bases, with 12 bases between them. There are 12 residues in the CDR3. Looked up from germline, CDR1 is DFQATT and CDR2 is SNEGSKA (reference sequence). CDR3 residues: CSARHREVGYTF. The CDR3 coding sequence is TGCAGTGCTAGACACAGGGAAGTGGGCTACACCTTC.

This clonotype was detected many times. The chain combines TRBV15 with TRBJ2-7, with TRBD2 matching 11 bases. This CDR3 has 15 residues. The V gene end was trimmed by 5 bases and the J gene end by 6 bases; junction bases not matched to a gene: 9. Germline CDR1 reads LNHNV; CDR2 reads YYDKDF (reference sequence). The CDR3 is CATSEIAGGPGEQYF. CDR3 DNA: TGTGCCACCAGCGAAATAGCGGGAGGGCCCGGCGAGCAGTACTTC.

This chain uses TRBV19 with TRBJ1-5; a weak D match, TRBD1 (5 bases). The CDR3 length is 16 residues. Between the trimmed V and J ends, which lost 9 bases and 5 bases, there was a span of 23 bases. Germline V gives CDR1 LNHDA, CDR2 SQIVND (reference sequence). CDR3 protein: CASSRSVGGGDQPQHF. Written as DNA, the CDR3 is TGTGCCAGCAGCCGATCGGTTGGGGGAGGTGATCAGCCCCAGCATTTT.

This clonotype was recorded many times. In DNA form, the CDR3 reads TGTGCCAGCAGCTCAACAGGGCGCACTGAAGCTTTCTTT. Translating gives CASSSTGRTEAFF. The chain uses TRBV7-3 and TRBJ1-1; possibly TRBD1 for D (6 bases). The CDR3 has 13 amino acids. Trimming removed 4 bases from V and 4 bases from J, with 10 bases in between. Germline values: CDR1 SGHTA, CDR2 FQGTGA.

This chain links TRBV7-2 with TRBJ2-7; D gene ambiguous. Germline CDR1 and CDR2: SGHTA and FQGNSA. The CDR3 spans 13 residues. Trimming left V 6 bases short and J 4 bases short, with 13 bases between. CDR3 sequence: CASSPSVGYEQYF. The CDR3 bases are TGTGCCAGCAGTCCCAGTGTTGGATACGAGCAGTACTTC.

The chain is built from TRBV7-2 and TRBJ2-7; D not resolved. Trimming left V 2 bases short and J 7 bases short, with 15 bases between. The CDR3 extends over 14 amino acids. Germline-derived CDR1 and CDR2 are SGHTA and FQGNSA. This CDR3 reads CASSLSGQYDEQYF. In DNA form, the CDR3 reads TGTGCCAGCAGCTTATCGGGCCAGTATGATGAGCAGTACTTC.

The V and J genes are TRBV7-9 and TRBJ2-2, with D unresolved. V was cut by 1 base and J by 0 bases, with 6 bases left in between. Germline-derived CDR1 and CDR2 are SEHNR and FQNEAQ (reference sequence). This CDR3 has 15 amino acids. The CDR3 DNA reads as TGTGCCAGCAGCTTAGGGGTCTCGAACACCGGGGAGCTGTTTTTT. Amino acid sequence: CASSLGVSNTGELFF.

The rearrangement uses TRBV4-1 and TRBJ2-5, with 8 bases fitting TRBD1. Germline-derived CDR1 and CDR2 are MGHRA and YSYEKL. The CDR3 runs to 15 residues. With V trimmed by 4 bases and J by 4 bases, 8 bases remained unmatched. CDR3 sequence reads: CASSRPTGAGETQYF. The DNA for the CDR3 is TGCGCCAGCAGCCGGCCGACAGGGGCCGGAGAGACCCAGTACTTC.

This clonotype was counted ten times or more. The rearrangement uses TRBV2 and TRBJ2-2; a possible D gene is TRBD2 (6 bases). Germline loops: CDR1 SNHLY, CDR2 FYNNEI. CDR3 size: 15 residues. Trimming cost V 4 bases and J 4 bases, with 13 bases left between them. CDR3 in amino acids: CASSGREVLTGELFF. In DNA, the CDR3 is TGTGCCAGCAGTGGCAGGGAGGTCCTCACCGGGGAGCTGTTTTTT.

The CDR3 DNA is TGTGCCAGCAGCTTCATTGGGAGGAGTGGTGAAAAACTGTTTTTT. Its translation: CASSFIGRSGEKLFF. The chain is built from TRBV7-2 and TRBJ1-4; D uncertain. The CDR3 contains 15 residues. Trimming removed 3 bases at V and 7 bases at J, with 15 bases between. The germline V gene has CDR1 SGHTA and CDR2 FQGNSA.

The CDR3 spells CASSYAGRAQPQHF. CDR3 in DNA: TGTGCCAGCAGTTACGCAGGTAGAGCTCAGCCCCAGCATTTT. The chain combines TRBV6-1 with TRBJ1-5, with D uncertain. The CDR3 consists of 14 residues. In germline, CDR1 is MNHNS, CDR2 SASEGT. V gave up 5 bases and J gave up 6 bases, with 14 bases separating them.

This clonotype was detected many times. The chain links TRBV29-1 to TRBJ1-1; D is possibly TRBD1 (6 bases). Germline CDR1 and CDR2: SQVTM and ANQGSEA. The CDR3 has 12 amino acids. Trimming left V 3 bases short and J 5 bases short, with 10 bases between. The CDR3 reads CSVEGARTEAFF. CDR3 sequence (DNA): TGCAGCGTTGAGGGGGCGCGGACTGAAGCTTTCTTT.

This clonotype was seen a few times. The junction differs from germline at one of its ends, possibly a read error. J is TRBJ2-3 and V is TRBV10-3; TRBD1 aligns across 8 bases. This CDR3 is 15 amino acids long. The germline V gene has CDR1 ENHRY and CDR2 SYGVKD. This CDR3 reads CASSPGQGWTDTQYF. CDR3 coding DNA: TGTGCCAGCAGTCCCGGACAGGGTTGGACAGATACGCAGTATTTT.

The table lists this clonotype with a few counts. V and J are TRBV20-1 and TRBJ1-5, with TRBD1 matching 8 bases. CDR3 size: 16 residues. With V trimmed by 0 bases and J by 1 base, 5 bases remained unmatched. Germline CDR1 reads DFQATT; CDR2 reads SNEGSKA (reference sequence). The CDR3 protein is CSARDGQGMSNQPQHF. The CDR3 DNA reads TGCAGTGCTAGAGATGGACAGGGAATGAGCAATCAGCCCCAGCATTTT.

This clonotype showed up many times. The chain is built from TRBV2 and TRBJ1-4; weak D call: TRBD1 (5 bases). The V gene's germline CDR1 is SNHLY and CDR2 FYNNEI. Trimming pared 3 bases from V and 6 bases from J, leaving 11 bases between. The CDR3 extends over 14 amino acids. In DNA form, the CDR3 reads TGTGCCAGCAGTGAGTGGGGCGAAGATGAAAAACTGTTTTTT. It is translated as CASSEWGEDEKLFF.

A remark on this clonotype: One junction end does not reproduce the germline sequence, and a read error may be involved. The rearrangement joins TRBV24-1 to TRBJ2-5; the D gene is possibly TRBD2 (6 bases). CDR3 length: 17 residues. Germline V gene sequence: CDR1 KGHDR, CDR2 SFDVKD. CDR3 DNA: TGTGCCACCGGTGGGCTTCGGTCAGGGAGGTACCAGGAGACCCAGTACTTC. This translates into CATGGLRSGRYQETQYF.